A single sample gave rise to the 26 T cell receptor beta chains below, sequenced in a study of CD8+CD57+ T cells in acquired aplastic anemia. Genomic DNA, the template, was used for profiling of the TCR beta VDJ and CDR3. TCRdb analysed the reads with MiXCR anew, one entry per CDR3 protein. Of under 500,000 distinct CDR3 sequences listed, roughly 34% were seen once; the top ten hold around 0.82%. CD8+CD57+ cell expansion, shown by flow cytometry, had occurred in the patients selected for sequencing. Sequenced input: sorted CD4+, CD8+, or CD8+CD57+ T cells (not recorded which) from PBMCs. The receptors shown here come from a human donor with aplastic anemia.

DNA of the CDR3: TGTGCCAGCAGCCCGGACAGGGGCGGATACGAGCAGTACTTC. It is translated as CASSPDRGGYEQYF. J is TRBJ2-7 and V is TRBV2; 9 bases are a match to TRBD1. The ends lost 6 bases at V and 4 bases at J; junction bases unmatched: 7. The CDR3 sequence is 14 residues long. Germline CDR1 is SNHLY and CDR2 is FYNNEI.

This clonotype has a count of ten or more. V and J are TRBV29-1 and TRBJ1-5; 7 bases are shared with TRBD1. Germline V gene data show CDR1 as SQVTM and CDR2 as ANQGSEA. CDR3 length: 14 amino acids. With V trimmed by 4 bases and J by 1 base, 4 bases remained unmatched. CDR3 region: CSVVTGASNQPQHF. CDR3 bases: TGCAGCGTTGTTACAGGGGCAAGCAATCAGCCCCAGCATTTT.

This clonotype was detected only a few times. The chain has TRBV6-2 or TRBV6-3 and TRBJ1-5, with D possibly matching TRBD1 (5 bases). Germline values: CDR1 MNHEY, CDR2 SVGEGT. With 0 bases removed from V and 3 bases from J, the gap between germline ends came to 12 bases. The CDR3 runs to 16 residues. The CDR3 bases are TGTGCCAGCAGTTACTCGTTACGGGGGAACAATCAGCCCCAGCATTTT. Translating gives CASSYSLRGNNQPQHF.

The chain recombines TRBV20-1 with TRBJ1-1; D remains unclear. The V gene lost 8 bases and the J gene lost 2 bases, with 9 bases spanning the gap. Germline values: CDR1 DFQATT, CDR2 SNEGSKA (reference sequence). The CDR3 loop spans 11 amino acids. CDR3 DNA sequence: TGCAGTTACGGGAGCAACACTGAAGCTTTCTTT. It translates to CSYGSNTEAFF.

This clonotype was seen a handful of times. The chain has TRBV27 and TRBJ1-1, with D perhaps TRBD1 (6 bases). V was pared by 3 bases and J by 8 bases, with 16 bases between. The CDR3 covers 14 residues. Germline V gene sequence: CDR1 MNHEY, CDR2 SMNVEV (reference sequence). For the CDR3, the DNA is TGTGCCAGCAGTTTCCGAACTACAGGGTCCGAAGCTTTCTTT. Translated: CASSFRTTGSEAFF.

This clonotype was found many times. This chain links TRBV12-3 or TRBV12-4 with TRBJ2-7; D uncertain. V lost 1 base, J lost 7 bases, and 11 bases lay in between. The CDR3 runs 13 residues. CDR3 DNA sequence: TGTGCCAGCAGTTTAGGGAGAGCCCAGGAGCAGTACTTC. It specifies CASSLGRAQEQYF.

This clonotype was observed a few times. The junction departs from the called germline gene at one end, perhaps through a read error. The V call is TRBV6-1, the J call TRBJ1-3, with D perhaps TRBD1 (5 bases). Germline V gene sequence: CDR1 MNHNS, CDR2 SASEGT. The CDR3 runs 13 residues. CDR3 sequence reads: CASSPGRGDLRDF. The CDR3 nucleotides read TGTGCCAGCAGCCCGGGACGGGGGGACCTTCGGGATTTT.

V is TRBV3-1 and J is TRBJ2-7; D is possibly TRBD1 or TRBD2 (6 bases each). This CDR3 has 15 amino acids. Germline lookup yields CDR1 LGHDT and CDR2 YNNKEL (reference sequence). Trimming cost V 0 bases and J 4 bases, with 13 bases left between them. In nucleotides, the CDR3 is TGTGCCAGCAGCCAAGACGGGGGCAGGGGATACGAGCAGTACTTC. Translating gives CASSQDGGRGYEQYF.

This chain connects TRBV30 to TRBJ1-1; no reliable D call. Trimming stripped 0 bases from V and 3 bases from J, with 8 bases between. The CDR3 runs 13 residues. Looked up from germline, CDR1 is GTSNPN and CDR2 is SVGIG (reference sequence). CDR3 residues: CAWSVRSDTEAFF. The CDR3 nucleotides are TGTGCCTGGAGTGTAAGGTCGGACACTGAAGCTTTCTTT. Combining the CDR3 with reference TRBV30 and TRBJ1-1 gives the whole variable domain SQTIHQWPATLVQPVGSPLSLECTVEGTSNPNLYWYRQAAGRGLQLLFYSVGIGQISSEVPQNLSASRPQDRQFILSSKKLLLSDSGFYLCAWSVRSDTEAFFGQGTRLTVV.

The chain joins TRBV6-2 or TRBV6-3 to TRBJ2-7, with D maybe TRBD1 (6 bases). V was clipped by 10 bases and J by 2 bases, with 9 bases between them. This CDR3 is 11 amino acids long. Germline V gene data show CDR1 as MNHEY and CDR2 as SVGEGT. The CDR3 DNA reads TGTGCCACCGGGACACCCTACGAGCAGTACTTC. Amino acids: CATGTPYEQYF.

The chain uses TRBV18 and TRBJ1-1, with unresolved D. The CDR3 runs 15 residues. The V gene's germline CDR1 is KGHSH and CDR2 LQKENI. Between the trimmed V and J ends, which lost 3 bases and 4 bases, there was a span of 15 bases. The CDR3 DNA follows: TGTGCCAGCTCACCCCTAGAGAATGTGGGCACTGAAGCTTTCTTT. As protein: CASSPLENVGTEAFF.

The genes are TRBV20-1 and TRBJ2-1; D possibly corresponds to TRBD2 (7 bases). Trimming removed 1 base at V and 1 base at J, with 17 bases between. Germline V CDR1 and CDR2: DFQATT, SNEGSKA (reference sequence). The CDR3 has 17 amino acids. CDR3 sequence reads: CSARAPGGGLSYNEQFF. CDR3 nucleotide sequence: TGCAGTGCTAGAGCTCCGGGGGGCGGCTTATCCTACAATGAGCAGTTCTTC.

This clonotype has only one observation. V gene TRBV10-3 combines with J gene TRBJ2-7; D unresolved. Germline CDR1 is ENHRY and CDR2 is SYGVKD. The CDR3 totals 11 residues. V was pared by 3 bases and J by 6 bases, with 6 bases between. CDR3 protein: CAISELGEQYF. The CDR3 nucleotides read TGTGCCATCAGTGAATTGGGCGAGCAGTACTTC.

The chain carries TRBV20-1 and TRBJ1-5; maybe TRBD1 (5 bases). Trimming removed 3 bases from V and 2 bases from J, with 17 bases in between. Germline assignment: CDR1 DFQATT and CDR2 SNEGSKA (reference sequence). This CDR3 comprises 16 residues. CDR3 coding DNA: TGCAGTGCTAGGGGTGCTGGGGCTGGGGGCAATCAGCCCCAGCATTTT. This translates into CSARGAGAGGNQPQHF.

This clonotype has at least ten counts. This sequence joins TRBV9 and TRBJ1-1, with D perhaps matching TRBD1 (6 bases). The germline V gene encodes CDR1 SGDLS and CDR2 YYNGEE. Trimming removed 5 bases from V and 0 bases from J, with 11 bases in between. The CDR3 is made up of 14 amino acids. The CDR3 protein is CASRKGDMNTEAFF. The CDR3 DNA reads TGTGCCAGCAGGAAGGGGGATATGAACACTGAAGCTTTCTTT.

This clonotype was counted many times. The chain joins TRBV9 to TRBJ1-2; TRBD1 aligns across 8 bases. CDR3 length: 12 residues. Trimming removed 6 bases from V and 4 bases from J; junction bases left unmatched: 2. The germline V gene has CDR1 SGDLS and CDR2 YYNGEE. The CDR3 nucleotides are TGTGCCAGCAACACAGGGGGCTATGGCTACACCTTC. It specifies CASNTGGYGYTF.

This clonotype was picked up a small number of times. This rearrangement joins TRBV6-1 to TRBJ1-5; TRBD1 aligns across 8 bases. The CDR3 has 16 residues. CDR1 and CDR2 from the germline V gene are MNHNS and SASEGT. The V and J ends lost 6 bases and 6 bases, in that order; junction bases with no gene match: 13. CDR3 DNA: TGTGCCAGCAGACAATCCCGGGACAGGAGTCGTCAGCCCCAGCATTTT. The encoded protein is CASRQSRDRSRQPQHF.

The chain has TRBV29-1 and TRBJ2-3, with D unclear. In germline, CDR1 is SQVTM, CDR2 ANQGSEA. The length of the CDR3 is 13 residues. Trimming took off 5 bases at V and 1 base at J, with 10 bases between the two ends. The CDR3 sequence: CSVYAGGTDTQYF. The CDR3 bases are TGCAGCGTTTACGCCGGCGGCACAGATACGCAGTATTTT.

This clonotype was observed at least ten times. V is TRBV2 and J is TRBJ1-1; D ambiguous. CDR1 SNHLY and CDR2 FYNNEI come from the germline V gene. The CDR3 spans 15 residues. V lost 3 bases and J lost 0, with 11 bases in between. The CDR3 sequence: CASSDDGLMNTEAFF. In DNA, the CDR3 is TGTGCCAGCAGTGATGATGGACTCATGAACACTGAAGCTTTCTTT. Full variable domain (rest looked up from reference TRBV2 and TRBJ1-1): EPEVTQTPSHQVTQMGQEVILRCVPISNHLYFYWYRQILGQKVEFLVSFYNNEISEKSEIFDDQFSVERPDGSNFTLKIRSTKLEDSAMYFCASSDDGLMNTEAFFGQGTRLTVV.

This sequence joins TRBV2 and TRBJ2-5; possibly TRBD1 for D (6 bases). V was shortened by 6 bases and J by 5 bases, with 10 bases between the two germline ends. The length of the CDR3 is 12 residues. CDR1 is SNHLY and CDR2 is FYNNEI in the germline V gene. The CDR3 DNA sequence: TGTGCCAGCAGATGGACAGATGAGACCCAGTACTTC. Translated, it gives CASRWTDETQYF.

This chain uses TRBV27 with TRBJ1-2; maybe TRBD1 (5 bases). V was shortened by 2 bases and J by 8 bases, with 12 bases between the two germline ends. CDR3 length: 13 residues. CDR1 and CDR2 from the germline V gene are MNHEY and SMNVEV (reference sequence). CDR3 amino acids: CASSLRGLGGYTF. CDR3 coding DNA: TGTGCCAGCAGTTTACGGGGGTTGGGGGGCTACACCTTC.

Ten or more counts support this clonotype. The CDR3 nucleotides are TGTGCCAGCGAAGACAGGGCATTTAACACCGGGGAGCTGTTTTTT. Amino acid sequence: CASEDRAFNTGELFF. The chain carries TRBV2 and TRBJ2-2, with 7 bases aligning to TRBD1. The CDR3 is made up of 15 amino acids. The ends lost 8 bases at V and 2 bases at J; junction bases unmatched: 8. Germline-derived CDR1 and CDR2 are SNHLY and FYNNEI.

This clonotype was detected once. CDR3 loop: CASSPSPPDRVNYGYTF. In DNA form, the CDR3 reads TGTGCCAGCAGCCCTTCTCCCCCCGACAGGGTCAACTATGGCTACACCTTC. The V call is TRBV11-1, the J call TRBJ1-2, with TRBD1 matching over 7 bases. CDR3 length: 17 amino acids. Germline CDR1 reads SGHAT; CDR2 reads FQDESV (reference sequence). The V segment lost 5 bases and the J segment 2 bases; nucleotides outside the gene matches: 14.

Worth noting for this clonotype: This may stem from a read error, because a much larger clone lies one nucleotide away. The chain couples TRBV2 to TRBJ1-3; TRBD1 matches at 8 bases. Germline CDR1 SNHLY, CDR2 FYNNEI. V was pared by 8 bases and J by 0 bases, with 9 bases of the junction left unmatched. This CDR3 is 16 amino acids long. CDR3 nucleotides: TGTGCCAGCCGCGGACAGGGTATGGGCTCTGGAAACACCATATATTTT. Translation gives CASRGQGMGSGNTIYF.

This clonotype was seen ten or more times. CDR3 protein: CASSLTVGYGYTF. As DNA, the CDR3 is TGTGCCAGCAGCTTAACGGTCGGCTATGGCTACACCTTC. The rearrangement uses TRBV7-9 and TRBJ1-2; no clear D gene. The CDR3 totals 13 residues. With 2 bases removed from V and 4 bases from J, the gap between germline ends came to 8 bases. Looked up from germline, CDR1 is SEHNR and CDR2 is FQNEAQ (reference sequence).

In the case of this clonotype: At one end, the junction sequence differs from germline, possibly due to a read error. The CDR3 DNA reads as TGCAGTGCCAGAGCCGCGGGGGACAGCTACTACGAGCAGTACTTC. Its translation is CSARAAGDSYYEQYF. The chain uses TRBV20-1 and TRBJ2-7; D tentatively fits TRBD1 or TRBD2 (7 bases each). CDR3 length: 15 amino acids. Germline V gene sequence: CDR1 DFQATT, CDR2 SNEGSKA (reference sequence).